This TCR beta chain comes out of a study of identical twins. The CDR3 runs 12 residues. V lost 6 bases, J lost 14 bases, and 14 bases lay in between. Germline CDR1 reads KGHSH; CDR2 reads LQKENI. This clonotype was picked up one time. MiXCR was run by TCRdb on the 5' RACE reads, yielding one entry per CDR3 protein. The profile shows 400,000 to 500,000 distinct CDR3 sequences, less than 20% of them singletons. The origin of this receptor is a man in his forties or fifties in good health. The rearrangement joins TRBV18 to TRBJ1-6; D is unclear. Sequenced: naive T cells sorted from blood. Here the CDR3 DNA reads TGTGCCAGCTCTTTCCGGACCGGTTCCCTCCACTTT. This codes for CASSFRTGSLHF.